The T cell receptor beta chain under discussion was sequenced for a study of response to subunit inactivated influenza vaccine listed by TCRdb under 2018. Broadly, across the study: To follow how T cells responded to a trivalent subunit inactivated influenza vaccine, the researchers relied on deep quantitative profiling of the T cell receptor repertoire. What the research found in general, with its limitations: The authors proposed that each seasonal influenza vaccination may bring in only a limited number of new T cells.

Spanning cysteine to phenylalanine, the CDR3 consists of 16 amino acids. The sequence is cut down to CDR3 DNA, 48 bases in frame from base 1. After removal of 4 bases from V and 3 bases from J, the junction retains 8 bases not matched to a gene. Taken from the germline V gene (reference sequence), the CDR1 and CDR2 loops are LGHDT and YNNKEL. Note on this clonotype: It lacks a known antigen. No quality values exist for individual bases; no much larger clone is one base distant.

The library was obtained by RT-PCR. Data came from an Illumina HiSeq 2500. The public reads were quality trimmed at Q25 with fastp and then assembled into clones with MiXCR by TCRdb, keeping productive beta chains. Rows with one shared CDR3 protein collapse into an entry with the most common genes and DNA. Here the sample has 450,000 to 700,000 distinct CDR3 sequences; 12% to 15% occur a single time. The biggest ten clones account for roughly 10% of the sample. This material consisted of PBMCs from blood, taken less than 13 days after vaccination. This clonotype was sampled from a man aged 45-65 years who received an inactivated influenza vaccine. Donor details come from another sample of the same person, matched by shared clones. The chain is assembled from TRBV3-1 and TRBJ1-3, with 8 bases matching TRBD1. In nucleotide form, the sequence is TGTGCCAGCAGCCGAGGCCAGGGGGCAAATGGAAACACCATATATTTT. This codes for CASSRGQGANGNTIYF. This CDR3, with the reference TRBV3-1 and TRBJ1-3 proteins standing in past its ends, gives the full variable domain DTAVSQTPKYLVTQMGNDKSIKCEQNLGHDTMYWYKQDSKKFLKIMFSYNNKELIINETVPNRFSPKSPDKAHLNLHINSLELGDSAVYFCASSRGQGANGNTIYFGEGSWLTVV.